The 32 T cell receptor beta chains presented below share a single source sample, sequenced in a study of blood T cells in healthy people across ages. Together with a sample-barcoded 5' primer, a J-beta primer mix was included in a second PCR lasting about 7 to 11 cycles. TCRdb itself ran the 5' RACE reads through MiXCR, one entry per CDR3 protein. The sample yields about 1.5 million distinct CDR3 sequences, less than 45% seen once. Sequenced sample: blood. These receptors were obtained from a woman between 18 and 29 years old in good health.

The chain combines TRBV7-6 with TRBJ2-5, with 10 bases identical to TRBD1. In germline, CDR1 is SGHVS, CDR2 FNYEAQ. The V and J ends lost 4 bases and 2 bases, in that order; junction bases with no gene match: 4. CDR3 size: 15 residues. CDR3 amino acids: CASSSGQGRQETQYF. For the CDR3, the DNA is TGTGCCAGCAGCTCGGGACAGGGGAGACAAGAGACCCAGTACTTC.

The CDR3 region has the DNA TGTGCCAGCAGCGTAACAGGGGCCTATAGCAATCAGCCCCAGCATTTT. Translation: CASSVTGAYSNQPQHF. The J gene is TRBJ1-5, the V gene TRBV7-2; TRBD1 agrees at 7 bases. Germline V lookup: CDR1 SGHTA, CDR2 FQGNSA. J was trimmed by 0 bases and V by 5 bases; bases with no gene match: 7. This CDR3 is built from 16 residues. The full variable domain, rest sourced from reference TRBV7-2 and TRBJ1-5, is GAGVSQSPSNKVTEKGKDVELRCDPISGHTALYWYRQSLGQGLEFLIYFQGNSAPDKSGLPSDRFSAERTGGSVSTLTIQRTQQEDSAVYLCASSVTGAYSNQPQHFGDGTRLSIL.

The chain uses TRBV6-2 or TRBV6-3 and TRBJ2-3, with 13 bases identical to TRBD2. Trimming took 2 bases from V and 2 from J; bases not matched to a gene: 4. The CDR3 loop spans 17 amino acids. The V gene's germline CDR1 is MNHEY and CDR2 SVGEGT. The CDR3 sequence: CASSYGLAGDPTDTQYF. The CDR3 nucleotides are TGTGCCAGCAGTTACGGACTAGCGGGGGATCCCACAGATACGCAGTATTTT.

This clonotype was counted a few times. The chain uses TRBV7-9 and TRBJ2-1; TRBD2 agrees at 10 bases. The CDR3 is 16 amino acids. The germline gives CDR1 SEHNR, CDR2 FQNEAQ (reference sequence). V lost 5 bases, J lost 5 bases, and 9 bases stayed unmatched. CDR3 DNA: TGTGCCAGCAGCCCCCAAAGTAGCGGGAGGAACAATGAGCAGTTCTTC. This sequence encodes CASSPQSSGRNNEQFF.

V usage is TRBV27 and J usage is TRBJ2-1; 7 nucleotides match TRBD2. Unmatched junction bases numbered 10, after V lost 4 bases and J lost 1 base. This CDR3 is 17 amino acids long. Per the germline V gene, CDR1 is MNHEY and CDR2 is SMNVEV (reference sequence). The CDR3 DNA reads TGTGCCAGCAGTTCCAGAGAGGCGGGGGATTCCTACAATGAGCAGTTCTTC. Amino acids: CASSSREAGDSYNEQFF.

The gene calls are TRBV6-5 and TRBJ1-2, with a possible D match to TRBD1 (6 bases). Deletions cut 0 bases from V and 4 bases from J, with 15 bases between. CDR3 length: 16 residues. Germline values: CDR1 MNHEY, CDR2 SVGAGI. The CDR3 DNA follows: TGTGCCAGCAGTTACTCGGGGGGCGCATCAATCTATGGCTACACCTTC. Its translation: CASSYSGGASIYGYTF.

This clonotype occurred a few times. The chain has TRBV12-3 or TRBV12-4 and TRBJ2-1; TRBD2 is a possible D gene (5 bases). CDR3 length equals 15 residues. Trimming cost V 6 bases and J 4 bases, with 16 bases left between them. CDR3: CASSTPQRQYNEQFF. The CDR3 nucleotides read TGTGCCAGCAGCACCCCCCAGCGGCAATACAATGAGCAGTTCTTC.

This chain joins TRBV5-1 and TRBJ2-7; no firm D call. Germline V lookup: CDR1 SGHRS, CDR2 YFSETQ. V dropped 6 bases and J dropped 4 bases, with 5 bases sitting between them. This CDR3 contains 10 residues. CDR3 sequence: CASNPYEQYF. The CDR3 region has the DNA TGCGCCAGCAACCCGTACGAGCAGTACTTC. The full variable domain, in which reference TRBV5-1 and TRBJ2-7 provide the parts outside the CDR3, is KAGVTQTPRYLIKTRGQQVTLSCSPISGHRSVSWYQQTPGQGLQFLFEYFSETQRNKGNFPGRFSGRQFSNSRSEMNVSTLELGDSALYLCASNPYEQYFGPGTRLTVT.

The J gene is TRBJ2-1, the V gene TRBV29-1; D gene ambiguous. The ends were cut back, 3 bases at V and 6 bases at J, with 12 bases in the middle. Germline V lookup: CDR1 SQVTM, CDR2 ANQGSEA. The CDR3 totals 13 residues. The CDR3 DNA follows: TGCAGCGTTGATGAACACAACTCCAATGAGCAGTTCTTC. Protein product: CSVDEHNSNEQFF.

The rearrangement uses TRBV12-5 and TRBJ1-6; no clear D. The CDR3 length is 17 residues. The V end lost 0 bases, the J end lost 4 bases, and 13 bases lay between the germline ends. In germline, CDR1 is LGHNT, CDR2 FRNRAP. This CDR3 is CASGLVFQTEYNSPLHF. The CDR3 DNA is TGTGCTAGTGGTTTGGTATTCCAGACGGAGTATAATTCACCCCTCCACTTT.

The chain is built from TRBV20-1 and TRBJ2-1; TRBD2 matches at 9 bases. From germline, CDR1 is DFQATT and CDR2 SNEGSKA (reference sequence). Germline trimming cut 5 bases from V and 8 bases from J; bases unmatched to any gene: 16. The CDR3 contains 16 residues. For the CDR3, the DNA is TGCAGTGCTCCCTTAGCGGGAGTGTATTACTGGGATGAGCAGTTCTTC. This encodes CSAPLAGVYYWDEQFF.

A few counts support this clonotype. V usage is TRBV9 and J usage is TRBJ2-5; D gene unclear. From germline, CDR1 is SGDLS and CDR2 YYNGEE. The CDR3 has 14 residues. Trimming took 0 bases from V and 1 from J, leaving 7 bases between them. The CDR3 DNA reads TGTGCCAGCAGCGTAGGTAGCCGCCAAGAGACCCAGTACTTC. It specifies CASSVGSRQETQYF. Full variable domain (rest looked up from reference TRBV9 and TRBJ2-5): DSGVTQTPKHLITATGQRVTLRCSPRSGDLSVYWYQQSLDQGLQFLIQYYNGEERAKGNILERFSAQQFPDLHSELNLSSLELGDSALYFCASSVGSRQETQYFGPGTRLLVL.

This clonotype was seen only a few times. The chain employs TRBV7-9 and TRBJ2-2; 7 nucleotides align to TRBD1. The V and J ends lost 5 bases and 2 bases, in that order; junction bases with no gene match: 5. This CDR3 comprises 15 residues. The germline gives CDR1 SEHNR, CDR2 FQNEAQ (reference sequence). DNA of the CDR3: TGTGCCAGCAGCCATCGACAGGGAAACACCGGGGAGCTGTTTTTT. Translating gives CASSHRQGNTGELFF.

J is TRBJ2-3 and V is TRBV6-1, with 8 bases aligning to TRBD2. V lost 6 bases and J lost 0; bases outside the gene matches: 8. Germline V CDR1 and CDR2: MNHNS, SASEGT. The CDR3 is 16 amino acids. CDR3 sequence: CASRNLAGTSTDTQYF. The DNA for the CDR3 is TGTGCCAGCAGAAACCTAGCGGGCACCAGCACAGATACGCAGTATTTT.

In its sample, this clonotype was seen a few times. The rearrangement uses TRBV2 and TRBJ1-2, with no clear D. V was shortened by 3 bases and J by 4 bases, with 15 bases between the two germline ends. The CDR3 loop spans 15 amino acids. Looked up from germline, CDR1 is SNHLY and CDR2 is FYNNEI. The CDR3 DNA sequence: TGTGCCAGCAGTGAGGCACAGTCGGAAGTCTATGGCTACACCTTC. Residues: CASSEAQSEVYGYTF.

The chain carries TRBV5-1 and TRBJ1-2, with a possible D match to TRBD1 (6 bases). V was pared by 4 bases and J by 3 bases, with 13 bases between. CDR1 and CDR2 from the germline V gene are SGHRS and YFSETQ. This CDR3 region has 14 residues. The CDR3 coding sequence is TGCGCCAGCAGCCCAGGACAGTCTCACTATGGCTACACCTTC. Amino acid sequence: CASSPGQSHYGYTF.

The rearrangement uses TRBV4-3 and TRBJ2-7; D is uncertain. This CDR3 contains 13 residues. V lost 1 base to trimming and J lost 3 bases, with 7 bases between them. Germline-derived CDR1 and CDR2 are LGHNA and YSLEER. The CDR3 nucleotides read TGCGCCAGCAGCCAAGCATTCCACTACGAGCAGTACTTC. Translated, it gives CASSQAFHYEQYF.

V is TRBV6-1 and J is TRBJ1-6, with 8 bases matching TRBD1. The V and J ends lost 1 base and 7 bases, in that order; junction bases with no gene match: 9. This CDR3 comprises 17 residues. Germline V gives CDR1 MNHNS, CDR2 SASEGT. The CDR3 DNA reads TGTGCCAGCAGTGAAGAGGGGACAGGCCCTTCGAATTCACCCCTCCACTTT. Amino acids: CASSEEGTGPSNSPLHF.

The rearrangement links TRBV9 to TRBJ1-2, with 10 bases aligning to TRBD1. This CDR3 spans 15 amino acids. Germline V lookup: CDR1 SGDLS, CDR2 YYNGEE. The trim removed 0 bases at V and 6 bases at J, leaving 5 bases unmatched. The CDR3 protein is CASSVGRQGANGYTF. The CDR3 DNA follows: TGTGCCAGCAGCGTAGGGAGACAGGGGGCAAATGGCTACACCTTC.

This chain joins TRBV20-1 and TRBJ2-2, with TRBD1 matching over 7 bases. The CDR3 consists of 16 residues. Germline assignment: CDR1 DFQATT and CDR2 SNEGSKA (reference sequence). V lost 2 bases to trimming and J lost 1 base; unmatched junction nucleotides: 7. CDR3 sequence: CSARKPGQLNTGELFF. CDR3 DNA: TGCAGTGCTAGAAAACCGGGACAGCTGAACACCGGGGAGCTGTTTTTT.

Points on this clonotype: Its ends do not fully match the called genes, so a read error is possible. The genes are TRBV15 and TRBJ1-1; D possibly corresponds to TRBD1 (5 bases). CDR3 length: 13 amino acids. Germline V gene lookup returns CDR1 LNHNV and CDR2 YYDKDF (reference sequence). The CDR3 loop is CVTRVQVNTEAFF. The CDR3, as DNA: TGTGTCACCAGAGTACAGGTTAACACTGAAGCTTTCTTT. Full variable domain (outside the CDR3, taken from reference TRBV15 and TRBJ1-1): DAMVIQNPRYQVTQFGKPVTLSCSQTLNHNVMYWYQQKSSQAPKLLFHYYDKDFNNEADTPDNFQSRRPNTSFCFLDIRSPGLGDTAMYLCVTRVQVNTEAFFGQGTRLTVV.

The chain uses TRBV7-6 and TRBJ2-1; no firm D call. The V end was cut by 1 base, the J end by 4 bases, with 11 bases between. From germline, CDR1 is SGHVS and CDR2 FNYEAQ. The CDR3 has 15 amino acids. The CDR3 DNA sequence: TGTGCCAGCAGCTTAGGCCCCGAAGTGTACAATGAGCAGTTCTTC. Protein sequence: CASSLGPEVYNEQFF.

This chain joins TRBV12-3 or TRBV12-4 and TRBJ1-1; D call uncertain. Trimming pared 5 bases from V and 5 bases from J, leaving 27 bases between. This CDR3 has 18 amino acids. The CDR3 coding sequence is TGTGCCAGCAGTCCAAGCCTGGGTCTTTCCGATAAGTTAACTGAAGCTTTCTTT. Protein product: CASSPSLGLSDKLTEAFF.

In its sample, this clonotype was seen a few times. The chain has TRBV27 and TRBJ2-7; D call uncertain. V lost 3 bases to trimming and J lost 0 bases, with 12 bases between them. The CDR3 sequence is 15 residues long. Germline V gene lookup returns CDR1 MNHEY and CDR2 SMNVEV (reference sequence). DNA for the CDR3: TGTGCCAGCAGTTTGGGGAATCACGCCTCCTACGAGCAGTACTTC. Translating it yields CASSLGNHASYEQYF.

Points on this clonotype: A read error may be the cause here, since a much bigger clone is one base away. V and J are TRBV7-9 and TRBJ2-5; tentative D call: TRBD1 (5 bases). The CDR3 totals 16 residues. Germline CDR1 and CDR2: SEHNR and FQNEAQ (reference sequence). Trimming took 5 bases from V and 11 from J, leaving 27 bases between them. CDR3 coding DNA: TGTGCCAGCAGCCCTATGGGGCCCAGGGTTTACAATGAGCAGTACTTC. Encoded protein: CASSPMGPRVYNEQYF.

This clonotype was seen just once. The chain couples TRBV9 to TRBJ2-1; TRBD1 matches 10 bases. J gave up 2 bases and V 0 bases, and 2 bases lay outside the gene matches. The CDR3 is made up of 16 amino acids. Germline-derived CDR1 and CDR2 are SGDLS and YYNGEE. The DNA for the CDR3 is TGTGCCAGCAGCGTAGGTGGGACAGGGGCCTACAATGAGCAGTTCTTC. The encoded protein is CASSVGGTGAYNEQFF.

The chain carries TRBV4-2 and TRBJ2-7; D is uncertain. The V end lost 0 bases, the J end lost 7 bases, and 16 bases lay between the germline ends. Germline CDR1 is LGHNA and CDR2 is YNFKEQ. This CDR3 spans 15 amino acids. CDR3 DNA: TGTGCCAGCAGCCAAGATGGCTTTGCCTACAATGAGCAGTACTTC. Its translation is CASSQDGFAYNEQYF.

This clonotype appeared a few times. The gene calls are TRBV25-1 and TRBJ2-5; weak D call: TRBD2 (5 bases). The germline gives CDR1 MGHDK, CDR2 SYGVNS. The CDR3 runs 15 residues. Trimming left V 2 bases short and J 2 bases short, with 12 bases between. CDR3 sequence reads: CASSEIGTGQETQYF. The CDR3 nucleotides read TGTGCCAGCAGTGAAATTGGAACGGGACAAGAGACCCAGTACTTC.

In its sample, this clonotype was seen once. At one of its ends the junction is not consistent with the germline gene, which may arise from a read error. The V call is TRBV2, the J call TRBJ2-5; TRBD2 is a possible D gene (6 bases). The CDR3 sequence is 17 residues long. Germline CDR1 reads SNHLY; CDR2 reads FYNNEI. The CDR3 loop reads CAGSVLVAETPSETQYF. DNA of the CDR3: TGTGCCGGCAGTGTTTTGGTAGCGGAGACCCCTTCGGAGACCCAGTACTTC.

This chain joins TRBV5-1 and TRBJ2-4, with a tentative D call TRBD1 (5 bases). V dropped 4 bases and J dropped 0 bases, with 11 bases sitting between them. The CDR3 runs to 15 residues. Germline-derived CDR1 and CDR2 are SGHRS and YFSETQ. As DNA, the CDR3 is TGCGCCAGCAGCCCCCTGGGGCTAGCCAAAAACATTCAGTACTTC. Its translation: CASSPLGLAKNIQYF.

V usage is TRBV7-2 and J usage is TRBJ2-7, with 13 bases matching TRBD2. Germline CDR1 is SGHTA and CDR2 is FQGNSA. Trimming at V came to 7 bases and at J to 4 bases, leaving 10 bases not matched to a gene. CDR3 length: 16 amino acids. The CDR3 bases are TGTGCCAGCAAGCTTAGTAGGACTAGCGGGAGTTACGAGCAGTACTTC. It yields the protein CASKLSRTSGSYEQYF.

This clonotype came up a few times. This chain joins TRBV12-3 or TRBV12-4 and TRBJ1-6, with D unresolved. The length of the CDR3 is 10 residues. Trimming took 6 bases from V and 14 from J, leaving 8 bases between them. CDR3 in DNA: TGTGCCAGCAGCCTCAATTCCCTCCACTTT. This sequence encodes CASSLNSLHF.